These 24 T cell receptor beta chains were sequenced from one sample in a study of shared clonotypes between healthy human individuals. Sequencing used immunoSEQ multiplex PCR; TCRdb keeps in-frame clones, though not all of them. The data hold millions of clones, with around 94% observed a single time. The source material was naive CD4+ T cells sorted from blood. Subset denoted: CD45RA+ positively selected. The receptors were gathered from a man younger than 35 in good health.

J is TRBJ2-3 and V is TRBV5-8, with 15 bases identical to TRBD2. Germline V CDR1 and CDR2: SGHTS, YDEGEE. J was trimmed by 6 bases and V by 4 bases; bases with no gene match: 3. The CDR3 contains 15 residues. The CDR3 bases are TGTGCCAGCAGCGTAGGACTAGCGGGAGGGGATACGCAGTATTTT. Translated, it gives CASSVGLAGGDTQYF. Looking up the rest from reference TRBV5-8 and TRBJ2-3 gives the full variable domain: EAGVTQSPTHLIKTRGQQATLRCSPISGHTSVYWYQQALGLGLQFLLWYDEGEERNRGNFPPRFSGRQFPNYSSELNVNALELEDSALYLCASSVGLAGGDTQYFGPGTRLTVL.

This clone was seen once. The V and J genes are TRBV4-1 and TRBJ2-1; 8 bases match TRBD1. Trimming cost V 4 bases and J 8 bases; bases outside gene matches: 7. The CDR3 length is 14 residues. CDR1 and CDR2 from the germline V gene are MGHRA and YSYEKL. The CDR3 coding sequence is TGCGCCAGCAGCCGACCAGGGGGCGCGTATGAGCAGTTCTTC. Its translation is CASSRPGGAYEQFF.

The rearrangement joins TRBV9 to TRBJ2-3; TRBD2 matches 12 bases. This CDR3 comprises 15 residues. The germline CDR1 and CDR2 sequences are SGDLS and YYNGEE. V lost 0 bases to trimming and J lost 5 bases; unmatched junction nucleotides: 1. The DNA for the CDR3 is TGTGCCAGCAGCGTAGGGACTAGCGGGGAAGATACGCAGTATTTT. Residues: CASSVGTSGEDTQYF.

The V and J genes are TRBV6-5 and TRBJ1-5; D is possibly TRBD1 (6 bases). The V end was cut by 6 bases, the J end by 7 bases, with 16 bases between. CDR1 and CDR2 from the germline V gene are MNHEY and SVGAGI. The CDR3 is 14 amino acids. The DNA of the CDR3 is TGTGCCAGCAGGCCCACAGGGATACAGCAGCCCCAGCATTTT. Encoded protein: CASRPTGIQQPQHF.

This chain connects TRBV28 to TRBJ1-4; TRBD1 might be the D (6 bases). The CDR3 runs 13 residues. Germline V CDR1 and CDR2: MDHEN, SYDVKM. With 3 bases removed from V and 11 bases from J, the gap between germline ends came to 13 bases. CDR3 amino acids: CASSLGSQGKLFF. CDR3 DNA: TGTGCCAGCAGTTTGGGTAGTCAGGGGAAACTGTTTTTT.

The chain joins TRBV20-1 to TRBJ2-7; D ambiguous. The CDR3 contains 11 residues. Germline V gene sequence: CDR1 DFQATT, CDR2 SNEGSKA (reference sequence). The ends were cut back, 6 bases at V and 3 bases at J, with 9 bases in the middle. CDR3 protein: CSAERIYEQYF. The DNA of the CDR3 is TGCAGTGCGGAAAGGATCTACGAGCAGTACTTC.

Here the CDR3 reads CASSRSGLAGAAETQYF. In DNA form, the CDR3 reads TGCGCCAGCAGCCGGAGCGGGCTAGCGGGAGCCGCGGAGACCCAGTACTTC. The chain carries TRBV4-1 and TRBJ2-5; 10 bases match TRBD2. The CDR3 is made up of 17 amino acids. The V gene end was trimmed by 4 bases and the J gene end by 5 bases; junction bases not matched to a gene: 13. Germline values: CDR1 MGHRA, CDR2 YSYEKL.

The rearrangement uses TRBV7-9 and TRBJ2-1; TRBD1 might be the D (6 bases). The V end was cut by 0 bases, the J end by 9 bases, with 9 bases between. This CDR3 comprises 13 residues. The germline gives CDR1 SEHNR, CDR2 FQNEAQ (reference sequence). The CDR3 protein is CASSLAGAGEQFF. CDR3 nucleotides: TGTGCCAGCAGCTTAGCGGGGGCTGGTGAGCAGTTCTTC. Variable domain in full (rest from reference TRBV7-9 and TRBJ2-1): DTGVSQNPRHKITKRGQNVTFRCDPISEHNRLYWYRQTLGQGPEFLTYFQNEAQLEKSRLLSDRFSAERPKGSFSTLEIQRTEQGDSAMYLCASSLAGAGEQFFGPGTRLTVL.

The chain joins TRBV6-5 to TRBJ2-7; 7 bases line up with TRBD2. Germline-derived CDR1 and CDR2 are MNHEY and SVGAGI. The length of the CDR3 is 14 residues. Trimming removed 6 bases from V and 2 bases from J; junction bases left unmatched: 7. The CDR3 spells CASSPVGGTYEQYF. In DNA, the CDR3 is TGTGCCAGCAGCCCGGTGGGGGGGACCTACGAGCAGTACTTC.

V usage is TRBV10-3 and J usage is TRBJ2-3, with 13 bases fitting TRBD2. Trimming at V came to 7 bases and at J to 3 bases, leaving 7 bases not matched to a gene. Germline V lookup: CDR1 ENHRY, CDR2 SYGVKD. This CDR3 spans 16 amino acids. DNA of the CDR3: TGTGCCATCAACTCCGGGACTAGCGGGGTGACAGATACGCAGTATTTT. Translating it yields CAINSGTSGVTDTQYF.

This chain links TRBV30 with TRBJ1-5, with 8 bases identical to TRBD1. This CDR3 comprises 19 residues. V dropped 2 bases and J dropped 2; count of bases not matched to a gene: 17. The germline V gene has CDR1 GTSNPN and CDR2 SVGIG (reference sequence). Here the CDR3 DNA reads TGTGCCTGGAGTCCCATGGCAGGGGGCGCTTCGTACGGCAATCAGCCCCAGCATTTT. It specifies CAWSPMAGGASYGNQPQHF.

The J gene is TRBJ2-1, the V gene TRBV6-5; D is unresolved. V lost 5 bases and J lost 8, with 16 bases in between. The germline CDR1 and CDR2 sequences are MNHEY and SVGAGI. This CDR3 region has 14 residues. CDR3 sequence reads: CASSHTRRVDEQFF. The DNA of the CDR3 is TGTGCCAGCAGTCACACTCGTCGAGTAGATGAGCAGTTCTTC.

This clone was counted a single time. The same CDR3 is also encoded by other DNA sequences in this sample. The J gene is TRBJ2-3, the V gene TRBV2; tentatively, D is TRBD2 (5 bases). In germline, CDR1 is SNHLY, CDR2 FYNNEI. The V end lost 3 bases, the J end lost 1 base, and 5 bases lay between the germline ends. The length of the CDR3 is 13 residues. This chain's CDR3 is CASSEGGTDTQYF. CDR3 DNA: TGTGCCAGCAGTGAGGGAGGCACAGATACGCAGTATTTT.

V gene TRBV7-2 combines with J gene TRBJ2-7; 7 bases fit TRBD2. V was clipped by 1 base and J by 7 bases; unmatched bases: 13. Germline V gives CDR1 SGHTA, CDR2 FQGNSA. This CDR3 has 16 residues. CDR3 sequence: CASSLVGSSGHGEQYF. CDR3 in DNA: TGTGCCAGCAGCTTAGTTGGGTCTAGCGGACACGGGGAGCAGTACTTC.

The chain uses TRBV5-8 and TRBJ1-5, with D maybe TRBD1 (5 bases). CDR1 SGHTS and CDR2 YDEGEE come from the germline V gene. The CDR3 loop spans 14 amino acids. The germline V and J ends were trimmed by 4 bases and 3 bases, with 11 bases remaining between them. This CDR3 is CASSLGTFNQPQHF. For the CDR3, the DNA is TGTGCCAGCAGCCTCGGGACCTTCAATCAGCCCCAGCATTTT.

This sequence joins TRBV7-9 and TRBJ2-1; D perhaps matches TRBD2 (7 bases). V gave up 3 bases and J gave up 5 bases, with 11 bases separating them. CDR3 length equals 14 residues. The germline CDR1 and CDR2 sequences are SEHNR and FQNEAQ (reference sequence). DNA of the CDR3: TGTGCCAGCAGCTTTTCGGGGGGCCACAATGAGCAGTTCTTC. Its protein is CASSFSGGHNEQFF.

V gene TRBV5-1 combines with J gene TRBJ1-1; no firm D call. V was clipped by 1 base and J by 1 base, with 11 bases between them. The CDR3 has 15 amino acids. Germline V gives CDR1 SGHRS, CDR2 YFSETQ. CDR3 nucleotides: TGCGCCAGCAGCTTGACCGTAACGGGGAACACTGAAGCTTTCTTT. Translated: CASSLTVTGNTEAFF.

The chain employs TRBV7-9 and TRBJ2-5; D uncertain. CDR3 length equals 15 residues. V was pared by 1 base and J by 0 bases, with 9 bases between. Germline V CDR1 and CDR2: SEHNR, FQNEAQ (reference sequence). The CDR3 DNA follows: TGTGCCAGCAGCTTAGAAAGTCTGAACCAAGAGACCCAGTACTTC. Protein sequence: CASSLESLNQETQYF.

The J gene is TRBJ2-4, the V gene TRBV10-3; D is undetermined. Germline loops: CDR1 ENHRY, CDR2 SYGVKD. This CDR3 region has 12 residues. The V end was cut by 6 bases, the J end by 8 bases, with 11 bases between. CDR3 loop: CAIRDGADIQYF. CDR3 bases: TGTGCCATCAGGGACGGCGCCGACATTCAGTACTTC.

The rearrangement links TRBV7-2 to TRBJ1-2, with 11 nucleotides matching TRBD1. The CDR3 is 15 residues long. CDR1 and CDR2 (germline): SGHTA, FQGNSA. The V gene end was trimmed by 5 bases and the J gene end by 7 bases; junction bases not matched to a gene: 9. CDR3 in amino acids: CASSPEPGTGGGYTF. CDR3 DNA sequence: TGTGCCAGCAGCCCCGAACCCGGGACAGGGGGTGGCTACACCTTC.

This clone was seen once. The J gene is TRBJ2-1, the V gene TRBV5-1; a possible D gene is TRBD2 (5 bases). With 1 base removed from V and 9 bases from J, the gap between germline ends came to 23 bases. Germline values: CDR1 SGHRS, CDR2 YFSETQ. The length of the CDR3 is 17 residues. The DNA for the CDR3 is TGCGCCAGCAGCTTGATTGAGGCGGGCCCCGGAGGTGGTGAGCAGTTCTTC. Residues: CASSLIEAGPGGGEQFF.

This rearrangement joins TRBV9 to TRBJ1-4; D gene ambiguous. The CDR3 spans 14 residues. Germline values: CDR1 SGDLS, CDR2 YYNGEE. Trimming stripped 4 bases from V and 3 bases from J, with 10 bases between. The CDR3 DNA sequence: TGTGCCAGCAGCTCACCGGGGTCTAATGAAAAACTGTTTTTT. It translates to CASSSPGSNEKLFF.

The V call is TRBV6-1, the J call TRBJ2-6; D perhaps matches TRBD1 (6 bases). The germline V gene has CDR1 MNHNS and CDR2 SASEGT. With 3 bases removed from V and 2 bases from J, the gap between germline ends came to 14 bases. The CDR3 runs 17 residues. CDR3 nucleotides: TGTGCCAGCAGTGAGATAGGCAGGGGAACTGGGGCCAACGTCCTGACTTTC. This translates into CASSEIGRGTGANVLTF.

Notes on this clone: The sample contains more than one DNA sequence encoding this CDR3. CDR3 sequence: CASRGLAKNIQYF. The CDR3 DNA sequence: TGTGCCAGCAGGGGCCTGGCCAAAAACATTCAGTACTTC. The chain employs TRBV6-5 and TRBJ2-4, with no clear D. CDR1 is MNHEY, CDR2 SVGAGI, per germline. Trimming took off 6 bases at V and 1 base at J, with 7 bases between the two ends. The CDR3 runs 13 residues.